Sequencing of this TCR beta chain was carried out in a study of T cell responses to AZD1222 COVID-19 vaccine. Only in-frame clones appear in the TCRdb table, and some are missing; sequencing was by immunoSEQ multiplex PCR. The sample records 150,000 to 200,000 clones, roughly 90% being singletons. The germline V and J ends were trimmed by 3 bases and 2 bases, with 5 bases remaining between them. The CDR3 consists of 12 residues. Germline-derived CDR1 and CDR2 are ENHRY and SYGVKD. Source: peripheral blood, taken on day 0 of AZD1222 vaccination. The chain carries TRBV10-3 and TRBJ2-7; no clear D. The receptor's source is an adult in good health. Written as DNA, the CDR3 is TGTGCCATCAGTGAACATACCTACGAGCAGTACTTC. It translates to CAISEHTYEQYF.